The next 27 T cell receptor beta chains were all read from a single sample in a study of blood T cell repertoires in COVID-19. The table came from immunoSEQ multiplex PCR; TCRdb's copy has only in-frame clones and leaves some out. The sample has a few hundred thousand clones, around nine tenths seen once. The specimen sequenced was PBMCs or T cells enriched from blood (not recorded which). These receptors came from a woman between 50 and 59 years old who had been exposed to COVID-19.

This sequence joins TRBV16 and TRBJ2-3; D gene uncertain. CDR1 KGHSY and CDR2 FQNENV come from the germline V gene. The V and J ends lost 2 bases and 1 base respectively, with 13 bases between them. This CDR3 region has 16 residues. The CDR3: CASSQDTKVRTDTQYF. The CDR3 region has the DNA TGTGCCAGCAGCCAAGACACAAAGGTTCGCACAGATACGCAGTATTTT.

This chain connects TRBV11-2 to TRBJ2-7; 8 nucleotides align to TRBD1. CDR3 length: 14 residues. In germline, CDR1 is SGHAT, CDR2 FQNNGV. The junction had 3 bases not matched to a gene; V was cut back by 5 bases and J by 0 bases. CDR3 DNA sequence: TGTGCCAGCAGCACCGGGACAGGCTCCTACGAGCAGTACTTC. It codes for CASSTGTGSYEQYF.

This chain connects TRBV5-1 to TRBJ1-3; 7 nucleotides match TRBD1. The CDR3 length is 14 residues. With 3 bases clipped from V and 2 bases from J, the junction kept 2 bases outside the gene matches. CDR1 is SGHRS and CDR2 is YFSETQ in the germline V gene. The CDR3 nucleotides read TGCGCCAGCAGCTCCGACAGGGCTGGAAACACCATATATTTT. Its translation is CASSSDRAGNTIYF. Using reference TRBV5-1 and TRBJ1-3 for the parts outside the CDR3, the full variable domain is KAGVTQTPRYLIKTRGQQVTLSCSPISGHRSVSWYQQTPGQGLQFLFEYFSETQRNKGNFPGRFSGRQFSNSRSEMNVSTLELGDSALYLCASSSDRAGNTIYFGEGSWLTVV.

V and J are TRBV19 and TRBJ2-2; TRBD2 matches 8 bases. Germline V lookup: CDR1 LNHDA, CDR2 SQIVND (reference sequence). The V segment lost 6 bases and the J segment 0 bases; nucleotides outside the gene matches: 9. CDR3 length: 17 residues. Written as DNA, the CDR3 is TGTGCCAGTAGACCAACTAGCGGAGGCACGAACACCGGGGAGCTGTTTTTT. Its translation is CASRPTSGGTNTGELFF.

The CDR3 DNA reads TGTGCCACCAGCAGAGACCCTGCCATGGAGGGCTACACCTTC. Encoded protein: CATSRDPAMEGYTF. The genes are TRBV15 and TRBJ1-2; D gene ambiguous. CDR1 and CDR2 (germline): LNHNV, YYDKDF (reference sequence). Trimming cost V 0 bases and J 8 bases, with 13 bases left between them. This CDR3 is 14 amino acids long.

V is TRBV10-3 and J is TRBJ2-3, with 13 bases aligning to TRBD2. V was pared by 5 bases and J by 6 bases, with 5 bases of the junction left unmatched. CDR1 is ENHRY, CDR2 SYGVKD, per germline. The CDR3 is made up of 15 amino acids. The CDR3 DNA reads TGTGCCATCAGTACTAGCGGGGGGGCGTCGGATACGCAGTATTTT. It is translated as CAISTSGGASDTQYF.

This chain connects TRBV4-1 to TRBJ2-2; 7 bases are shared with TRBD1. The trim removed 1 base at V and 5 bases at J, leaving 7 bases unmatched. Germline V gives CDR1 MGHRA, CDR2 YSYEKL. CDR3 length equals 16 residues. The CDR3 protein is CASSQVGQLRTGELFF. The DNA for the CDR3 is TGCGCCAGCAGCCAAGTGGGACAGCTACGGACCGGGGAGCTGTTTTTT.

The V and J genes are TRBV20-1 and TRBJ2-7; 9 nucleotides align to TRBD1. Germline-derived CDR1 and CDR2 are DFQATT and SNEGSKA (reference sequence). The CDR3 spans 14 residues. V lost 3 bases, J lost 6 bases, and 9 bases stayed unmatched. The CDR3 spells CSASLRDRESEQYF. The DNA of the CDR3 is TGCAGTGCTAGTTTACGGGACAGGGAATCCGAGCAGTACTTC.

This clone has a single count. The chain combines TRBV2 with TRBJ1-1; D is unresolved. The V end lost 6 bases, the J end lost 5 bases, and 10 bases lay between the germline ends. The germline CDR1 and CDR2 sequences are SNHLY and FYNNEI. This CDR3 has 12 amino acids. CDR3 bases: TGTGCCAGCAGAGCAGACGGGACTGAAGCTTTCTTT. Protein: CASRADGTEAFF.

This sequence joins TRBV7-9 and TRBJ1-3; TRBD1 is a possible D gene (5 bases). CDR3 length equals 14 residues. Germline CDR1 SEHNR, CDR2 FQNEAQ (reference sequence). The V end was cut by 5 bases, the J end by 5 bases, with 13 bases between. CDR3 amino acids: CASSLGGNRNTIYF. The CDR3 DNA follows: TGTGCCAGCAGCCTCGGGGGTAATCGAAACACCATATATTTT.

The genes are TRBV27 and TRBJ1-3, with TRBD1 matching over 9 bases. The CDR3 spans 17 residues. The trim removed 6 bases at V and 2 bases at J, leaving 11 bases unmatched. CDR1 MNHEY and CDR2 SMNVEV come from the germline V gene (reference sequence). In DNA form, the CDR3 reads TGTGCCAGCAGGCGCCGCTCCGGGACAGGGCCTGGAAACACCATATATTTT. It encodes CASRRRSGTGPGNTIYF.

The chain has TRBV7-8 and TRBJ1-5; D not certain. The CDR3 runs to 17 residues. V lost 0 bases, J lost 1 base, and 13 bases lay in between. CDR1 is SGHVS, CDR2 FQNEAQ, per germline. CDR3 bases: TGTGCCAGCAGCTTAGCCGAAGCGCAGCTAAGCAATCAGCCCCAGCATTTT. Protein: CASSLAEAQLSNQPQHF.

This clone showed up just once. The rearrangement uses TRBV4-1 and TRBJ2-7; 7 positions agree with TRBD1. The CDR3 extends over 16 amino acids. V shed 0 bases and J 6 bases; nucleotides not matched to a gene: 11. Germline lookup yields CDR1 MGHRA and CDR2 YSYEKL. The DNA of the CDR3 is TGCGCCAGCAGCCAAGATCAGGAAGGGGGCTTATCCGAGCAGTACTTC. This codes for CASSQDQEGGLSEQYF.

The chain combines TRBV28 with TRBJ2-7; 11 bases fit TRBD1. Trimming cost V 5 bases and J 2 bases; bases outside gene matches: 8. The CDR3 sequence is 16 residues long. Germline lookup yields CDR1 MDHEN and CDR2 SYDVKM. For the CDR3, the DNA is TGTGCCAGCAGTAGACGAAGGGACAGGGGGGCCTACGAGCAGTACTTC. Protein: CASSRRRDRGAYEQYF.

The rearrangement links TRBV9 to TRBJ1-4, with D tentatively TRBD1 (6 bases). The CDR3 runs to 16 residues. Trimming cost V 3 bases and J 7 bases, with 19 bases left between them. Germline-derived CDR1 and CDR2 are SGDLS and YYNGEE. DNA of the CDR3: TGTGCCAGCAGCGAGACAGGAAGGTTGTCCCCTGAAAAACTGTTTTTT. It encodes CASSETGRLSPEKLFF.

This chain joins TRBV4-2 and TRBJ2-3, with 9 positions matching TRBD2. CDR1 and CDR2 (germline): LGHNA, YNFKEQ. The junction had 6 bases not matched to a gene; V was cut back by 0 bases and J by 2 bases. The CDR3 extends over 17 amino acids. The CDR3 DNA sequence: TGTGCCAGCAGCCAAGACGGCGCTAGCGGGGCCACAGATACGCAGTATTTT. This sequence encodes CASSQDGASGATDTQYF.

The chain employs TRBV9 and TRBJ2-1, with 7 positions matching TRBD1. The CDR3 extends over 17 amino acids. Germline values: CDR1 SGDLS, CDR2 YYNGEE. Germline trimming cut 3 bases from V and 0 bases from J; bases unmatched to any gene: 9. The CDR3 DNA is TGTGCCAGCAGCGGCTTTAAAGGGGGCCACTCCTACAATGAGCAGTTCTTC. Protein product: CASSGFKGGHSYNEQFF. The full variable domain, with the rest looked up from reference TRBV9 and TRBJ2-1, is DSGVTQTPKHLITATGQRVTLRCSPRSGDLSVYWYQQSLDQGLQFLIQYYNGEERAKGNILERFSAQQFPDLHSELNLSSLELGDSALYFCASSGFKGGHSYNEQFFGPGTRLTVL.

In DNA, the CDR3 is TGTGCCAGCAGCCGGTCGGGGGGGAACTACAATGAGCAGTTCTTC. Translation gives CASSRSGGNYNEQFF. The chain carries TRBV3-1 (or the pseudogene TRBV3-2) and TRBJ2-1, with TRBD2 matching over 8 bases. The CDR3 extends over 15 amino acids. Looked up from germline, CDR1 is LGHDT and CDR2 is YNNKEL (reference sequence). V was pared by 4 bases and J by 3 bases, with 5 bases of the junction left unmatched.

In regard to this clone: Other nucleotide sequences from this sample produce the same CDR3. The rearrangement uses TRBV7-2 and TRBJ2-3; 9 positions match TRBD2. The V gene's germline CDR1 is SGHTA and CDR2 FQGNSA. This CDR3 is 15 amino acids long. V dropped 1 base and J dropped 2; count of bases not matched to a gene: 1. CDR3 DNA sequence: TGTGCCAGCAGCTTAGGCGGGGGGGTCACAGATACGCAGTATTTT. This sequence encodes CASSLGGGVTDTQYF.

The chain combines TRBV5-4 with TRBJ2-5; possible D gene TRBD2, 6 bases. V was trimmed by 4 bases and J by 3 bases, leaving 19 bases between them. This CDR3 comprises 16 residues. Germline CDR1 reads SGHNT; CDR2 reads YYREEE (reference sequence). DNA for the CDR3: TGTGCCAGCAGCCCTTCACGGGGGAAAAGAGAAGAGACCCAGTACTTC. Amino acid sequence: CASSPSRGKREETQYF.

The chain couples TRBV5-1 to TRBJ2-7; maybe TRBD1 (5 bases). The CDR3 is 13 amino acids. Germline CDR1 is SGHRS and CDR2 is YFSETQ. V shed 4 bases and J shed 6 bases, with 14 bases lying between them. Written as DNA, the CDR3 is TGCGCCAGCAGCCGACCGGGTAGGGGCGAGCAGTACTTC. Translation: CASSRPGRGEQYF.

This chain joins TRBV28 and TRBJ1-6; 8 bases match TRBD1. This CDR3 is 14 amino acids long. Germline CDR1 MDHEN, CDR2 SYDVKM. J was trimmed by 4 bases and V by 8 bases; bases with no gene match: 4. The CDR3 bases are TGTGCCAGCCAGGGGGCCCTATATAATTCACCCCTCCACTTT. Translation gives CASQGALYNSPLHF.

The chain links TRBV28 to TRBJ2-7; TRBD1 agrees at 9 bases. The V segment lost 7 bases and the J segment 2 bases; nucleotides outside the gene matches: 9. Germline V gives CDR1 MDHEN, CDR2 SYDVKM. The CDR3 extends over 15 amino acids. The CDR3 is CASTNAGQGTYEQYF. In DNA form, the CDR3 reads TGTGCCAGCACTAACGCGGGACAGGGCACCTACGAGCAGTACTTC.

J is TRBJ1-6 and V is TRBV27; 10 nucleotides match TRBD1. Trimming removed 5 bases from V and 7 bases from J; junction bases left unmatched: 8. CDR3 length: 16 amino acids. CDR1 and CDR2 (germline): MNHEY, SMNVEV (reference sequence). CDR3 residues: CASSPIGQGGNSPLHF. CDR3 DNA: TGTGCCAGCAGTCCTATAGGACAGGGGGGAAATTCACCCCTCCACTTT.

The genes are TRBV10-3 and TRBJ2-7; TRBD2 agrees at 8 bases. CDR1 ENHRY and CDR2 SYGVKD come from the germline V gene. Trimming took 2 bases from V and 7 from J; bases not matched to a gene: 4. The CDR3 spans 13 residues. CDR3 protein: CAISEGTRPEQYF. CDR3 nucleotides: TGTGCCATCAGTGAGGGGACTAGGCCTGAGCAGTACTTC.

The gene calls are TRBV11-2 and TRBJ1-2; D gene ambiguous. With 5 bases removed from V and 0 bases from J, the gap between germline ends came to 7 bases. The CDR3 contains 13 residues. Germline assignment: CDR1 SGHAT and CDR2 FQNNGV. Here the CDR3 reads CASSRSPNYGYTF. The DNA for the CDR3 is TGTGCCAGCAGCCGTAGCCCTAACTATGGCTACACCTTC.

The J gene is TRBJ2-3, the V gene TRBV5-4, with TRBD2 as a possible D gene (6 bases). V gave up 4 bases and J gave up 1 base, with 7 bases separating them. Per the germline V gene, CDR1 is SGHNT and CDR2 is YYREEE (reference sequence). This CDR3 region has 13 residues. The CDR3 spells CASSGTGTDTQYF. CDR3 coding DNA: TGTGCCAGCAGCGGGACTGGCACAGATACGCAGTATTTT.